The 8 T cell receptor beta chains below all came from one sample that was sequenced in a study of tissue T cells after allogeneic stem cell transplantation. Generated by immunoSEQ multiplex PCR, the TCRdb table keeps only in-frame clones and is missing some. The sample contains a few thousand clones, 50% to 60% of which appear only once. Time point here: mouse harvest day 7 after allogeneic transplant. Tail vein injection delivered 10^7 T-cell-depleted bone marrow cells and 10^6 splenic CD5+ T cells. Sequencing was done on a sample of gut tissue. The receptors derive from a female BALB/c mouse given C57BL/6 T cells with graft-versus-host disease after an allogeneic hematopoietic cell transplant.

Concerning this clone itself: Gene names follow the mouse nomenclature. Read sequence stops 1 residue before the CDR3 end, and the germline J gene provides the missing end. V is TRBV13-3 and J is TRBJ2-4, with D perhaps matching TRBD2 (6 bases). Germline CDR1 and CDR2: NNHDY and SYVADS. The CDR3 is 12 residues long. Trimming shortened V by 3 bases and J by 6 bases, and 8 bases separated the two germline ends. The CDR3 here is CASSAGGNTLYF. The part of the CDR3 DNA that was read is TGTGCCAGCAGTGCCGGGGGGAACACCTTGTAC.

Concerning this clone itself: Germline and genes: mouse. The CDR3 end falls 1 residue outside the read, so it is completed with the germline J gene. The chain uses TRBV15 and TRBJ2-7, with 8 nucleotides matching TRBD2. V trimming: 6 bases; J trimming: 5 bases; junction bases outside the gene matches: 3. This CDR3 comprises 12 residues. From germline, CDR1 is SGHND and CDR2 FRSKSL. The CDR3 reads CASSPDWDEQYF. CDR3 DNA, as far as it was read: TGTGCCAGCAGCCCGGACTGGGATGAACAGTAC.

This clone has more than one count but fewer than ten. The gene symbols are mouse symbols. The read falls 1 residue short of the CDR3 end, and the missing part is taken from the germline J gene. The chain links TRBV1 to TRBJ2-7, with D hard to call. The CDR3 extends over 13 amino acids. The V end lost 3 bases, the J end lost 0 bases, and 6 bases lay between the germline ends. Germline loops: CDR1 NSQYPW, CDR2 LRSPGD (reference sequence). CDR3 residues: CTCSAQSSYEQYF. The sequenced part of the CDR3 DNA is TGCACCTGCAGTGCGCAGAGCTCCTATGAACAGTAC.

Comments on this clone: The gene names given are mouse names. The DNA ends 1 residue before the CDR3 does, and the rest of the CDR3 is filled in from the germline J gene. This chain links TRBV23 with TRBJ2-7; no DNA check was done on the table's D call, TRBD2. The germline V gene has CDR1 KGHTA and CDR2 FQNQQP. CDR3 length equals 14 residues. CDR3 residues: CSSSHGDWGYEQYF. The sequenced CDR3 bases are TGCTCCAGCAGTCACGGGGACTGGGGGTATGAACAGTAC.

On this clone itself: Gene names denote mouse genes. The CDR3 end falls 1 residue outside the read, so it is completed with the germline J gene. The genes are TRBV16 and TRBJ2-5; 11 nucleotides align to TRBD2. The germline V gene has CDR1 SGHSA and CDR2 FRNQAP. The length of the CDR3 is 15 residues. Trimming at V came to 5 bases and at J to 6 bases, leaving 7 bases not matched to a gene. The covered CDR3 bases are TGTGCAAGCAGCCCCCGACTGGGGGGGGAGGACACCCAGTAC. Translation gives CASSPRLGGEDTQY. The CDR3, in full, reads CASSPRLGGEDTQYF.

The count of this clone is one. Gene names refer to mouse genes. The CDR3 end is not reached by the read, which stops 1 residue before it; the germline J gene fills it in. The chain uses TRBV3 and TRBJ2-3; 8 positions agree with TRBD1. The CDR3 is 14 residues long. J was trimmed by 2 bases and V by 3 bases; bases with no gene match: 1. Germline-derived CDR1 and CDR2 are SNHLY and FYNGKV (reference sequence). CDR3 DNA, as far as it was read: TGTGCCAGCAGCTTTCAGGGGGCTGCAGAAACGCTGTAT. Residues: CASSFQGAAETLY. The complete CDR3 sequence is CASSFQGAAETLYF.

The sample holds one count of this clone. Gene and germline names: mouse. The CDR3 end is not reached by the read, which stops 1 residue before it; the germline J gene fills it in. This chain links TRBV23 with TRBJ1-1; TRBD1 was called by the table and not checked on the DNA. Germline assignment: CDR1 KGHTA and CDR2 FQNQQP. CDR3 length equals 14 residues. CDR3 DNA (partial): TGCTCCAGCAGCCTACAGGGGGGGGGCACAGAAGTCTTC. Protein: CSSSLQGGGTEVF. The entire CDR3 sequence reads CSSSLQGGGTEVFF.

This clone showed up just a few times. Mouse germline and gene names are used. Read data end 1 residue before the CDR3 end; the end is taken from the germline J gene. This sample also contains other DNA sequences that code for the same CDR3. This chain uses TRBV31 with TRBJ2-7, with 10 bases that match TRBD2. Trimming removed 0 bases from V and 4 bases from J; junction bases left unmatched: 3. In germline, CDR1 is GKSSPN, CDR2 SITVG. CDR3 size: 14 residues. The chain's CDR3 is CAWSLGTGDYEQYF. The part of the CDR3 DNA that was read is TGTGCCTGGAGTCTGGGGACTGGGGATTATGAACAGTAC.